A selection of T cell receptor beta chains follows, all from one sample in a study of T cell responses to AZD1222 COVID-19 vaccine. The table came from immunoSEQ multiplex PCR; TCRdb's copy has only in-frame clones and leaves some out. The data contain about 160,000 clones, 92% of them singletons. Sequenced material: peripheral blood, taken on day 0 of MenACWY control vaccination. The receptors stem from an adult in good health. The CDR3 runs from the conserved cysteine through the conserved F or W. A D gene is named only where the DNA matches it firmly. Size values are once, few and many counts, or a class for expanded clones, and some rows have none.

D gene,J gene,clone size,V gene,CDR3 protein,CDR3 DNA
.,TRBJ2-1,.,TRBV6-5,CASDPTSTWNEQFF,TGTGCCAGCGATCCGACTAGTACGTGGAATGAGCAGTTCTTC
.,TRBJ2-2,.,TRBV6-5,CASSQITGELFF,TGTGCCAGCAGTCAGATTACCGGGGAGCTGTTTTTT
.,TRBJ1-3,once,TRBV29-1,CSVGSSSGNTIYF,TGCAGCGTTGGATCGAGCTCTGGAAACACCATATATTTT
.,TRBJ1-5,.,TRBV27,CASSFRQGNQPQHF,TGTGCCAGCAGTTTTCGACAGGGCAATCAGCCCCAGCATTTT
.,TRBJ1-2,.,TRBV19,CASSIEPGGYGYTF,TGTGCCAGTAGTATAGAGCCCGGAGGCTATGGCTACACCTTC
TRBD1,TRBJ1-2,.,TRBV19,CATRDRDTYTF,TGTGCCACCCGGGACAGGGATACCTACACCTTC
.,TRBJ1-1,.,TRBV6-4,CASSEQGWGTEAFF,TGTGCCAGCAGTGAACAGGGATGGGGCACTGAAGCTTTCTTT
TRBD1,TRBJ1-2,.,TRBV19,CASIQDRDDYGYTF,TGTGCCAGTATCCAGGACAGGGACGACTATGGCTACACCTTC
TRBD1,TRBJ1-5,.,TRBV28,CASSSPGQGMDQPQHF,TGTGCCAGCAGTTCCCCGGGACAGGGAATGGATCAGCCCCAGCATTTT
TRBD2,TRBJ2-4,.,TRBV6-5,CASSYSQGGHIQYF,TGTGCCAGCAGTTACTCCCAGGGAGGGCACATTCAGTACTTC
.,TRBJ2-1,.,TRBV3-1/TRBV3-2,CASSHYRGQGNYNEQFF,TGTGCCAGCAGCCATTACCGGGGGCAGGGAAACTACAATGAGCAGTTCTTC
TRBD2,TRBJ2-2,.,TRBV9,CASSHLAGHTGELFF,TGTGCCAGCAGCCACCTAGCGGGACACACCGGGGAGCTGTTTTTT
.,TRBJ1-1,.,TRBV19,CAASGLNTEAFF,TGTGCCGCTAGCGGGTTGAACACTGAAGCTTTCTTT
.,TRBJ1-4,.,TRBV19,CASSIANEKLFF,TGTGCCAGTAGTATAGCTAATGAAAAACTGTTTTTT
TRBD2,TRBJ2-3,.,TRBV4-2,CASSRSREVVVDTQYF,TGTGCCAGCAGCAGGTCTCGGGAGGTGGTGGTAGATACGCAGTATTTT
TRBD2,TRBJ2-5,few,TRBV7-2,CASSLAGLATVGETQYF,TGTGCCAGCAGCTTAGCTGGACTAGCCACCGTCGGGGAGACCCAGTACTTC
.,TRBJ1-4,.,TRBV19,CASTWGHSEKLFF,TGTGCCAGTACCTGGGGGCACAGTGAAAAACTGTTTTTT
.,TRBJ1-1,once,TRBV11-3,CASSGGPAANTEAFF,TGTGCCAGCAGCGGGGGCCCTGCGGCGAACACTGAAGCTTTCTTT
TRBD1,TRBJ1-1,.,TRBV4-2,CASSQEFGQGNTEAFF,TGTGCCAGCAGCCAAGAATTTGGACAGGGGAACACTGAAGCTTTCTTT
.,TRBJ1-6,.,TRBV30,CAWSGGGQRAWNSPLHF,TGTGCCTGGAGTGGGGGGGGCCAGCGGGCGTGGAATTCACCCCTCCACTTT
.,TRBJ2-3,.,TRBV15,CATSRVEYTDTQYF,TGTGCCACCAGCAGAGTGGAGTACACAGATACGCAGTATTTT
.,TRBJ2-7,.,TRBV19,CASSKLSFGGSYEQYF,TGTGCCAGTAGTAAACTATCCTTTGGGGGCTCCTACGAGCAGTACTTC
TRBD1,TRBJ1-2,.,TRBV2,CASSDGPGTGLYGYTF,TGTGCCAGCAGTGACGGTCCCGGGACAGGGTTGTACGGCTACACCTTC
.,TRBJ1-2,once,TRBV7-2,CASQKLGAYGYTF,TGTGCCAGCCAGAAATTAGGGGCATATGGCTACACCTTC
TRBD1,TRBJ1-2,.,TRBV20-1,CSAWDSFGYTF,TGCAGCGCCTGGGACAGTTTTGGCTACACCTTC
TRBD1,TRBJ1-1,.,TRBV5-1,CASSSRQGIEPAEAFF,TGCGCCAGCAGCTCGCGACAGGGGATAGAACCCGCGGAGGCTTTCTTT
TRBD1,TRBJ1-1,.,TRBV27,CASSSGQKNTEAFF,TGTGCCAGCAGTTCGGGACAGAAGAACACTGAAGCTTTCTTT
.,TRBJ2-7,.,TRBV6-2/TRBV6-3,CASSYGGREQYF,TGTGCCAGCAGTTACGGGGGGCGCGAGCAGTACTTC
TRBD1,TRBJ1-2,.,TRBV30,CAWRGTGWDGYTF,TGTGCCTGGCGGGGGACAGGGTGGGACGGCTACACCTTC
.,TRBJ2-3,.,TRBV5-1,CASSLVIAGGTDTQYF,TGCGCCAGCAGCTTGGTCATAGCAGGAGGCACAGATACGCAGTATTTT
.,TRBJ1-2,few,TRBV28,CASIAGKGGYTF,TGTGCCAGCATTGCCGGGAAGGGAGGCTACACCTTC
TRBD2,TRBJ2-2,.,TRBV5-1,CASSPSGLAGPPGTGELFF,TGCGCCAGCAGCCCCTCGGGACTAGCGGGCCCGCCGGGTACCGGGGAGCTGTTTTTT
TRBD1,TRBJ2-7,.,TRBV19,CASSITGGYSEQYF,TGTGCCAGTAGTATTACAGGGGGCTACTCCGAGCAGTACTTC
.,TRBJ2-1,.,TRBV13,CATHTGGQYNEQFF,TGTGCCACACACACAGGTGGGCAATACAATGAGCAGTTCTTC
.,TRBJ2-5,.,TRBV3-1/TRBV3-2,CASSQVKLVQGETQYF,TGTGCCAGCAGCCAAGTCAAACTAGTTCAAGGAGAGACCCAGTACTTC
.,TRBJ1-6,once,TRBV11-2,CASSLGPNNSPLHF,TGTGCCAGCAGCTTGGGGCCGAATAATTCACCCCTCCACTTT
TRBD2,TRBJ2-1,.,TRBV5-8,CASSFGGLAGRDEQFF,TGTGCCAGCAGCTTTGGCGGGCTAGCGGGAAGGGATGAGCAGTTCTTC
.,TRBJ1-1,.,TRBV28,CASRPRARATEAFF,TGTGCCAGCAGACCCCGGGCGAGGGCCACTGAAGCTTTCTTT
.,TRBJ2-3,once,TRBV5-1,CASSLGGRDTDTQYF,TGCGCCAGCAGCTTGGGGGGCAGGGATACAGATACGCAGTATTTT
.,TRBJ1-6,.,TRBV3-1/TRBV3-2,CASSQVPGYNSPLHF,TGTGCCAGCAGCCAAGTTCCGGGTTACAATTCACCCCTCCACTTT
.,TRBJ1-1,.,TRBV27,CASSEAGTNPLNTEAFF,TGTGCCAGCAGTGAAGCCGGGACAAATCCCCTCAACACTGAAGCTTTCTTT
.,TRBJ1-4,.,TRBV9,CASSVATGTNEKLFF,TGTGCCAGCAGCGTAGCGACGGGAACTAATGAAAAACTGTTTTTT
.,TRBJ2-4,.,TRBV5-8,CASSLTANIQYF,TGTGCCAGCAGCTTGACAGCAAACATTCAGTACTTC
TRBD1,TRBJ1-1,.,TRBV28,CASQRDSGTEAFF,TGTGCCAGCCAAAGGGACAGCGGAACTGAAGCTTTCTTT
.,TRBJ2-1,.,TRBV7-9,CASSPSNEQFF,TGTGCCAGCAGCCCCTCCAATGAGCAGTTCTTC
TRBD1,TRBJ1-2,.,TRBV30,CAWRTGPNYGYTF,TGTGCCTGGAGGACAGGGCCCAACTATGGCTACACCTTC
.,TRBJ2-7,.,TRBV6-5,CASSHTTRASYEQYF,TGTGCCAGCAGCCATACGACTAGGGCCTCCTACGAGCAGTACTTC
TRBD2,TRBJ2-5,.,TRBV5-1,CASSFGDLAGVSETQYF,TGCGCCAGCAGCTTCGGGGATCTAGCGGGAGTCTCAGAGACCCAGTACTTC